This T cell receptor beta chain was documented in a study of T cells expressing NK-cell markers. Study at large: In sorted CD3+CD56+NKG2C+, CD3+CD56+NKG2C- and CD3+CD56-NKG2C+ T cells, TCR beta repertoires were obtained. In the group of eight sequenced donors, seven were HCMV-seropositive and one was seronegative.

For this clonotype: Antigen specificity is unknown.

CDR1 and CDR2 (germline): MNHEY, SVGAGI. This CDR3 has 15 residues. Study conclusions and caveats: The study found dominant NKG2C+ clonotypes at about 1.0-8% of CD8+ T cells in roughly six donors.

Synthesis of TCR beta cDNA relied on 5'RACE template switching carrying UMIs. After re-calling the 5' RACE reads, TCRdb lists one entry per CDR3 protein, DNA absent. The listing contains about 180,000 distinct CDR3 sequences. This TCR was sampled from a woman aged 18-70 years in good health. The sequenced sample was blood T cells: a sorted CD56 or NKG2C T cell subset, CD4+ or CD8+ T cells, or bulk PBMC T cells (not recorded which). V gene TRBV6-5 combines with J gene TRBJ2-1; with no DNA, the TCRdb D assignment of TRBD1 cannot be verified. CDR3 sequence reads: CASSYDSWGYNEQFF.